A selection of T cell receptor beta chains follows, all from one sample in a study of T cell responses to AZD1222 COVID-19 vaccine. Profiling relied on immunoSEQ multiplex PCR, and the TCRdb table lists in-frame clones only, not all of them. The table has around 100,000 clones, about nine tenths seen once. The source was peripheral blood, collected on day 0 of AZD1222 vaccination. These receptors were taken from an adult in good health. Each CDR3 is given with its conserved first and last residue. D genes are given only for firm matches. Part of the rows lack a size; the others show once, few, many or a class for expanded clones.

clone_size	d_call	v_call	j_call	cdr3_aa	cdr3_nt
-	-	TRBV20-1	TRBJ1-1	CSASRMNTEAFF	TGCAGTGCTAGTAGGATGAACACTGAAGCTTTCTTT
few	-	TRBV6-5	TRBJ1-1	CASMVLPGWAFF	TGTGCCAGCATGGTACTGCCGGGGTGGGCTTTCTTT
-	-	TRBV2	TRBJ1-4	CASSRWGVDEKLFF	TGTGCCAGCAGCCGGTGGGGGGTTGATGAAAAACTGTTTTTT
-	-	TRBV18	TRBJ2-7	CASSPAKGVSYEQYF	TGTGCCAGCTCACCGGCAAAGGGGGTCTCCTACGAGCAGTACTTC
-	-	TRBV2	TRBJ1-3	CASRASGNTIYF	TGTGCCAGCAGGGCCAGTGGAAACACCATATATTTT
-	-	TRBV9	TRBJ2-3	CASSVSRFFRTDTQYF	TGTGCCAGCAGCGTCTCTCGGTTTTTTAGAACAGATACGCAGTATTTT
once	-	TRBV2	TRBJ2-5	CASSDGLAQETQYF	TGTGCCAGCAGTGATGGGCTAGCTCAAGAGACCCAGTACTTC
-	-	TRBV6-1	TRBJ2-7	CASSEVGLGQQYF	TGTGCCAGCAGTGAAGTTGGCCTGGGACAACAGTACTTC
-	TRBD1	TRBV6-5	TRBJ2-1	CASSVTGGTYNEQFF	TGTGCCAGCAGCGTAACAGGGGGGACGTACAATGAGCAGTTCTTC
-	-	TRBV30	TRBJ1-6	CAWIRLGDSPLHF	TGTGCCTGGATCCGCCTTGGTGATTCACCCCTCCACTTT
-	TRBD1	TRBV29-1	TRBJ2-7	CSALVGTGEQYF	TGCAGCGCCCTGGTGGGGACAGGGGAGCAGTACTTC
-	-	TRBV6-5	TRBJ1-4	CASRRVPLEKLFF	TGTGCCTCCCGCCGGGTTCCTCTCGAAAAACTGTTTTTT
-	-	TRBV6-6	TRBJ1-2	CASSNDGHNYGYTF	TGTGCCAGCAGCAACGATGGACACAACTATGGCTACACCTTC
once	-	TRBV14	TRBJ2-3	CASSLQGRGTQYF	TGTGCCAGCAGCCTTCAGGGGAGGGGTACGCAGTATTTT
few	-	TRBV7-3	TRBJ1-6	CASSLGPTRALHF	TGTGCCAGCAGCTTAGGACCCACGAGGGCCCTCCACTTT
-	-	TRBV12-3/TRBV12-4	TRBJ1-1	CASSFNQGNAFF	TGTGCCAGCAGTTTCAATCAGGGGAATGCTTTCTTT
-	-	TRBV7-6	TRBJ1-6	CASSLRLGGFGSPLHF	TGTGCCAGCAGCTTACGATTGGGGGGTTTCGGTTCACCCCTCCACTTT